This TCR beta chain originates from a study of T cells in Graves' hyperthyroidism and ophthalmopathy (dated by TCRdb to about 2019). With regard to the full study: Peripheral blood samples were taken at initial diagnosis, before any treatment was given. To identify distinguishing TCR V-J signatures, a discovery cohort of some 99 patients was used, comprising 40 to 45 with Graves' ophthalmopathy and some 57 with stable Graves' hyperthyroidism. Prospective prediction of ophthalmopathy was tested in an independent validation cohort of under 20 hyperthyroidism patients and 15 to 17 patients who later progressed to ophthalmopathy. The 100 discovery patients were divided at random into training and test sets in a 7:3 ratio. Thyroid tissue and blood T-cell repertoires from roughly 6 Graves' hyperthyroidism patients were also compared in the study. Following sampling, methimazole starting at 30 mg daily was given to hyperthyroidism patients, and high-dose intravenous methylprednisolone was given to ophthalmopathy patients. According to the paper, TCR Vbeta CDR3 sequencing was carried out on approximately 140 peripheral blood samples, which came from fewer than 50 ophthalmopathy, roughly 75 hyperthyroidism and about 17 progressor patients.

The paper's findings and limits, for the study overall: During validation, the model predicted progression to ophthalmopathy a median of about 6.3 months ahead of onset, with approximately 70% sensitivity and 72.22% specificity. Sample size was not statistically predetermined, and investigators were not blinded to group allocation. Ophthalmopathy was separated from stable hyperthyroidism by a 13 V-J signature model, with 85% to 90% sensitivity and around 81% specificity obtained in cross-validation and 80%/75% obtained in testing. Blood samples also contained most of the expanded thyroid clonotypes (frequency above 0.001), which suggests that blood repertoires may reflect thyroid immune responses.

The CDR3 holds 15 amino acids from the cysteine to the phenylalanine. This entry keeps only the CDR3 DNA: 45 bases, framed from base 1. V is reduced by 1 base and J by 0 bases, leaving a spacing of 10 bases between them. In the germline V gene (reference sequence), CDR1 corresponds to PRHDT and CDR2 to FYEKMQ. TCR beta CDR3 regions were amplified from RNA transcripts. The TCR CDR3 was subjected to a first round of RT-PCR using the HTBI primer set and the Qiagen OneStep RT-PCR kit. Libraries were constructed in a second round of multiplex PCR, after which size selection and purification were performed. Paired-end sequencing of the libraries was performed with 100 bp reads on an Illumina HiSeq2000. The paper's processing steps were these. SOAPnuke was used to process the raw data, with reads discarded if the reads contained adapters or uncalled bases, had a mean Phred below 15, or lacked an exact constant-primer or identifier match. COPE v1.2.5 was used to merge the high-quality paired reads, and each unique nucleotide sequence was defined as a clonotype. MiTCR v1.1 was used to align clonotypes to the IMGT TRBV, TRBD and TRBJ reference segments. Analysis was restricted to V-J combinations with a frequency above 0.0001, which covered roughly 99% of repertoires. The TCS score was defined as F50 (clonal expansion) divided by E x V (chaos), with BLOSUM62-based TCRdist calculated between CDR3 peptides within each V-J. Welch's t-statistics and random forest reduced roughly 530 V-J features to 10 to 15, which were used in a naive Bayes classifier (R e1071). The similarity between thyroid and blood repertoires was quantified using the Morisita-Horn index. TCRdb redid the processing of the public reads, applying fastp at Q25 and MiXCR, and retained in-frame beta chains. Here each entry gathers all rows of one CDR3 protein and keeps the most common genes and DNA. What appears here as the V and J calls and clone size reflects TCRdb's work, not the paper's. This sample gives roughly 700,000 distinct CDR3 sequences in total; 30% to 40% of them show up just once. Of the sample, roughly 31% falls within the top ten clones.

As concerns this clonotype: Its antigen remains undetermined. The sample holds no much larger clone one base away, and base qualities are not on file.

Stable Graves' hyperthyroidism was defined as the absence of progression to ophthalmopathy over 18 months of follow-up. The hyperthyroidism patients were between 18 and 65 years old and newly diagnosed, with a disease duration of less than 2 months. Any patient with an uncontrolled infection, another autoimmune disease, pregnancy or lactation was excluded. Diagnoses were based on clinical symptoms, serum thyroxine and TRAb, thyroid ultrasound and orbital computed tomography. PBMCs were separated from around 9.1 ml of fresh peripheral blood using Ficoll-Paque density gradient centrifugation. Trizol reagent was used to extract total RNA, and RNA quality was then checked on an Agilent 2100 Bioanalyzer.

In this chain, TRBV13 is recombined with TRBJ2-7; confidence is insufficient to name the D gene. The receptor was isolated from a woman between 40 and 50 years old with Graves' hyperthyroidism. Specimen: blood. The CDR3 amino acid sequence is: CASSLVTLSSYEQYF. Here is the DNA: TGTGCCAGCAGCTTAGTCACGCTCAGCTCCTACGAGCAGTACTTC.